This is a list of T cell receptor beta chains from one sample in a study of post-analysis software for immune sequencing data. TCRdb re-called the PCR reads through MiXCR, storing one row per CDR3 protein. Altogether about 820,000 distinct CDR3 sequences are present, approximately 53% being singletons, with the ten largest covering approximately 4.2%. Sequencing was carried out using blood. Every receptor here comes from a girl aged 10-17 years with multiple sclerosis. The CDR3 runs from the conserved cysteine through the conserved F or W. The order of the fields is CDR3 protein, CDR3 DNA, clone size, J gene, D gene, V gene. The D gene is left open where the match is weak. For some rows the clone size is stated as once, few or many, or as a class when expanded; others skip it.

CDR3: CASSQAVYPDSYNEQFF
DNA: TGTGCCAGCAGCCAAGCGGTCTATCCGGACTCCTACAATGAGCAGTTCTTC
size: once
J: TRBJ2-1
D: -
V: TRBV4-2

CDR3: CASSYYRTGSFNYGYTF
DNA: TGTGCCAGCAGTTACTACAGGACAGGGTCGTTCAACTATGGCTACACCTTC
size: few
J: TRBJ1-2
D: TRBD1
V: TRBV6-5

CDR3: CASSFQTGETQYF
DNA: TGCGCCAGCAGCTTCCAGACTGGGGAGACCCAGTACTTC
size: -
J: TRBJ2-5
D: -
V: TRBV5-1

CDR3: CASSESRRHGYTF
DNA: TGCGCCAGCAGTGAGTCGAGGAGACATGGCTACACCTTC
size: -
J: TRBJ1-2
D: -
V: TRBV10-2

CDR3: CSAPRQGVFGYTF
DNA: TGCAGTGCCCCAAGACAGGGGGTTTTTGGCTACACCTTC
size: -
J: TRBJ1-2
D: TRBD1
V: TRBV20-1

CDR3: CASLGQGLGKLFF
DNA: TGTGCCAGCCTGGGACAGGGTCTAGGAAAACTGTTTTTT
size: -
J: TRBJ1-4
D: TRBD1
V: TRBV6-1

CDR3: CASSSTSGPIYSYEQYF
DNA: TGTGCCAGCAGCTCAACTAGCGGGCCCATTTACTCCTACGAGCAGTACTTC
size: few
J: TRBJ2-7
D: TRBD2
V: TRBV7-9

CDR3: CAWSVGHLYGYTF
DNA: TGTGCCTGGAGTGTAGGCCACCTCTATGGCTACACCTTC
size: -
J: TRBJ1-2
D: -
V: TRBV30

CDR3: CASSLGGQGTGGEQFF
DNA: TGTGCCAGCAGCTTAGGTGGTCAGGGGACAGGGGGTGAGCAGTTCTTC
size: once
J: TRBJ2-1
D: TRBD1
V: TRBV7-6

CDR3: CASSPDTYEQYF
DNA: TGTGCCAGCAGCCCAGATACCTACGAGCAGTACTTC
size: many
J: TRBJ2-7
D: -
V: TRBV5-1

CDR3: CAISRGPGANVLTF
DNA: TGTGCCATCAGCAGGGGGCCTGGGGCCAACGTCCTGACTTTC
size: -
J: TRBJ2-6
D: TRBD1
V: TRBV10-3

CDR3: CASSQESSGTYNEQFF
DNA: TGCGCCAGCAGCCAAGAGTCTAGCGGAACCTACAATGAGCAGTTCTTC
size: few
J: TRBJ2-1
D: TRBD2
V: TRBV4-1

CDR3: CASSFEGNEQFF
DNA: TGTGCCAGCAGCTTCGAGGGAAATGAGCAGTTCTTC
size: -
J: TRBJ2-1
D: -
V: TRBV7-6

CDR3: CSATRLDTDTQYF
DNA: TGCAGTGCTACCAGACTAGATACAGATACGCAGTATTTT
size: -
J: TRBJ2-3
D: -
V: TRBV20-1

CDR3: CASSQSTGFTDTQYF
DNA: TGTGCCAGCAGCCAATCCACGGGGTTCACAGATACGCAGTATTTT
size: -
J: TRBJ2-3
D: -
V: TRBV16

CDR3: CASSLKAGATYQETQYF
DNA: TGTGCCAGCAGTTTGAAAGCAGGCGCGACGTACCAAGAGACCCAGTACTTC
size: -
J: TRBJ2-5
D: -
V: TRBV28

CDR3: CSVGSLAGVIEAQYF
DNA: TGCAGCGTTGGCAGTCTAGCGGGAGTTATAGAGGCCCAGTACTTC
size: -
J: TRBJ2-5
D: TRBD2
V: TRBV29-1

CDR3: CSVSGLAAQETQYF
DNA: TGCAGCGTTTCGGGACTAGCGGCTCAAGAGACCCAGTACTTC
size: once
J: TRBJ2-5
D: TRBD2
V: TRBV29-1

CDR3: CASSRHQSGPSYNEQFF
DNA: TGCGCCAGCAGCCGCCACCAAAGCGGGCCCTCCTACAATGAGCAGTTCTTC
size: -
J: TRBJ2-1
D: -
V: TRBV4-1

CDR3: CSVANSRGRGANVLTF
DNA: TGCAGCGTTGCCAATTCCAGGGGGCGAGGGGCCAACGTCCTGACTTTC
size: -
J: TRBJ2-6
D: TRBD1
V: TRBV29-1

CDR3: CASSLEGRGWATEAFF
DNA: TGTGCCAGCAGCTTGGAGGGGCGGGGATGGGCCACTGAAGCTTTCTTT
size: -
J: TRBJ1-1
D: -
V: TRBV5-6

CDR3: CASRTGEVSNQPQHF
DNA: TGTGCCAGCAGAACCGGGGAAGTCAGCAATCAGCCCCAGCATTTT
size: -
J: TRBJ1-5
D: -
V: TRBV6-6

CDR3: CASSPIGQGATEAFF
DNA: TGTGCCAGCTCACCAATCGGACAGGGGGCTACTGAAGCTTTCTTT
size: -
J: TRBJ1-1
D: TRBD1
V: TRBV18

CDR3: CASSSRGLGEQYF
DNA: TGTGCCAGCAGCTCCAGGGGGCTTGGCGAGCAGTACTTC
size: -
J: TRBJ2-7
D: TRBD1
V: TRBV7-9

CDR3: CSATNQDNEQFF
DNA: TGCAGTGCTACGAACCAGGACAATGAGCAGTTCTTC
size: -
J: TRBJ2-1
D: -
V: TRBV20-1

CDR3: CASSASTGDNEQFF
DNA: TGTGCCAGCAGCGCCTCGACAGGGGACAATGAGCAGTTCTTC
size: once
J: TRBJ2-1
D: TRBD1
V: TRBV7-3

CDR3: CASRPTGGGNQPQHF
DNA: TGTGCCAGCAGGCCAACAGGCGGAGGCAATCAGCCCCAGCATTTT
size: -
J: TRBJ1-5
D: -
V: TRBV12-3/TRBV12-4

CDR3: CASSRRTTRSNEKLFF
DNA: TGTGCCAGCAGTAGGAGGACCACTAGGTCGAATGAAAAACTGTTTTTT
size: few
J: TRBJ1-4
D: -
V: TRBV6-8

CDR3: CASSDRDRVSYEQYF
DNA: TGTGCCAGCAGCGACCGGGACAGGGTATCCTACGAGCAGTACTTC
size: -
J: TRBJ2-7
D: TRBD1
V: TRBV7-3

CDR3: CATSRVIQDGQYF
DNA: TGTGCCACCAGCAGAGTAATCCAGGATGGGCAGTATTTT
size: -
J: TRBJ2-3
D: -
V: TRBV15

CDR3: CSARDPTGPTHEQYF
DNA: TGCAGTGCTAGAGATCCCACAGGGCCAACACACGAGCAGTACTTC
size: -
J: TRBJ2-7
D: -
V: TRBV20-1